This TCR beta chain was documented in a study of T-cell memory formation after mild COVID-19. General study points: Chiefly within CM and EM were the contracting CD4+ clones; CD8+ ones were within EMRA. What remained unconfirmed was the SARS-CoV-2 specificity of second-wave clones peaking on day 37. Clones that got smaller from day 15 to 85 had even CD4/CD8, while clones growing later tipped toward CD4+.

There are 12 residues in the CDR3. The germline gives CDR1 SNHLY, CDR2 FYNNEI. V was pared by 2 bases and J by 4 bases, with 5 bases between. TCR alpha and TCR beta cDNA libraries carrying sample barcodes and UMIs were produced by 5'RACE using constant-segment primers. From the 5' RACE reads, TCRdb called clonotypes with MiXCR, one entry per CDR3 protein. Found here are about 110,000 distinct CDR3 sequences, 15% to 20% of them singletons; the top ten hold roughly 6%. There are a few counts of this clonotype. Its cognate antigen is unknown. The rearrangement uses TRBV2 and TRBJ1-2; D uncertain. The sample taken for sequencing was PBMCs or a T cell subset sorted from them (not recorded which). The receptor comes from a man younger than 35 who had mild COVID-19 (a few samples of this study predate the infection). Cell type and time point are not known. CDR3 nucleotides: TGTGCCAGCAGTGAATCCAGCTATGGCTACACCTTC. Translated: CASSESSYGYTF.